The 23 T cell receptor beta chains listed next were all sequenced from one sample in a study of T cell clones after liver transplantation (dated by TCRdb to between 2017 and 2020). Library creation used the immunoSEQ multiplex PCR assay. The table comes from immuneACCESS by way of TCRdb, which keeps in-frame sequences with V and J called. Part of the clones is missing from these tables; in studies checked, under half for an unresolved V gene and the rest for unknown reasons. The sample includes some 80,000 clones, with 80% to 90% observed a single time. Less than 2.5% of the sample rests with the top ten. Sequenced here: CD4+ T cells from blood, sampled less than 50 months after liver transplant. These receptors were obtained from a human patient who received a liver transplant. Some T cells may originate with the graft donor following a transplant.

The gene calls are TRBV5-1 and TRBJ1-1; tentative D call: TRBD1 (6 bases). Germline CDR1 is SGHRS and CDR2 is YFSETQ. CDR3 size: 15 residues. Trimming cost V 4 bases and J 1 base, with 14 bases left between them. The CDR3 loop is CASSRPGQRNTEAFF. CDR3 sequence (DNA): TGCGCCAGCAGCAGACCCGGACAGAGGAACACTGAAGCTTTCTTT.

The chain couples TRBV2 to TRBJ2-1; 7 bases fit TRBD2. Germline V gene lookup returns CDR1 SNHLY and CDR2 FYNNEI. The CDR3 runs to 12 residues. The trim removed 8 bases at V and 7 bases at J, leaving 5 bases unmatched. The CDR3 here is CASGGVGNEQFF. The CDR3 nucleotides are TGTGCCAGCGGGGGGGTAGGAAATGAGCAGTTCTTC. The variable domain in full, with the rest retrieved from reference TRBV2 and TRBJ2-1, is EPEVTQTPSHQVTQMGQEVILRCVPISNHLYFYWYRQILGQKVEFLVSFYNNEISEKSEIFDDQFSVERPDGSNFTLKIRSTKLEDSAMYFCASGGVGNEQFFGPGTRLTVL.

The CDR3 is CASTARVHNEQFF. CDR3 sequence (DNA): TGTGCCAGCACCGCGCGGGTTCACAATGAGCAGTTCTTC. The V call is TRBV6-4, the J call TRBJ2-1, with a weak D call TRBD2 (5 bases). V lost 7 bases to trimming and J lost 5 bases, with 12 bases between them. The CDR3 spans 13 residues. Germline CDR1 is MRHNA and CDR2 is SNTAGT.

This clone was found a few times. The J gene is TRBJ2-7, the V gene TRBV5-1, with 9 nucleotides matching TRBD1. The CDR3 length is 16 residues. The germline V gene encodes CDR1 SGHRS and CDR2 YFSETQ. V trimming: 0 bases; J trimming: 6 bases; junction bases outside the gene matches: 10. CDR3 protein: CASSLVPLDRGGEQYF. DNA for the CDR3: TGCGCCAGCAGCTTGGTGCCTCTGGACAGGGGTGGCGAGCAGTACTTC.

This chain joins TRBV7-9 and TRBJ2-2; weak D call: TRBD1 (6 bases). Germline lookup yields CDR1 SEHNR and CDR2 FQNEAQ (reference sequence). Trimming left V 6 bases short and J 2 bases short, with 10 bases between. CDR3 size: 14 residues. CDR3 sequence: CASRSDRNTGELFF. The CDR3 DNA is TGTGCCAGCAGATCGGACAGAAACACCGGGGAGCTGTTTTTT.

The chain employs TRBV5-4 and TRBJ2-5, with 7 bases lining up with TRBD2. CDR1 is SGHNT, CDR2 YYREEE, per germline (reference sequence). This CDR3 contains 14 residues. V trimming: 5 bases; J trimming: 5 bases; junction bases outside the gene matches: 9. The CDR3 reads CASSYRGSVETQYF. The CDR3 region has the DNA TGTGCCAGCAGTTATCGCGGGAGTGTGGAGACCCAGTACTTC. Full variable domain (missing parts from reference TRBV5-4 and TRBJ2-5): ETGVTQSPTHLIKTRGQQVTLRCSSQSGHNTVSWYQQALGQGPQFIFQYYREEENGRGNFPPRFSGLQFPNYSSELNVNALELDDSALYLCASSYRGSVETQYFGPGTRLLVL.

This chain uses TRBV7-3 with TRBJ1-5; 8 bases match TRBD1. The V segment lost 5 bases and the J segment 11 bases; nucleotides outside the gene matches: 11. Germline assignment: CDR1 SGHTA and CDR2 FQGTGA. CDR3 length: 14 residues. The DNA of the CDR3 is TGTGCCAGCAGCCATGGACAGGGAGGGGTGTCCCAGCATTTT. This encodes CASSHGQGGVSQHF.

The chain carries TRBV5-6 and TRBJ2-5; maybe TRBD1 (6 bases). Trimming removed 0 bases at V and 0 bases at J, with 12 bases between. In germline, CDR1 is SGHDT, CDR2 YYEEEE. The CDR3 length is 16 residues. The CDR3 region has the DNA TGTGCCAGCAGCTTGGTGGGTCAGGGGAACCAAGAGACCCAGTACTTC. It encodes CASSLVGQGNQETQYF. Filled out from reference TRBV5-6 and TRBJ2-5, the complete variable domain reads DAGVTQSPTHLIKTRGQQVTLRCSPKSGHDTVSWYQQALGQGPQFIFQYYEEEERQRGNFPDRFSGHQFPNYSSELNVNALLLGDSALYLCASSLVGQGNQETQYFGPGTRLLVL.

This chain joins TRBV4-1 and TRBJ2-7, with D maybe TRBD2 (5 bases). V was shortened by 0 bases and J by 6 bases, with 9 bases between the two germline ends. Germline V lookup: CDR1 MGHRA, CDR2 YSYEKL. The CDR3 spans 13 residues. The CDR3 DNA reads as TGCGCCAGCAGCCAAGATGAGGGCCGCGAGCAGTACTTC. Encoded protein: CASSQDEGREQYF.

The rearrangement links TRBV5-4 to TRBJ2-3; 7 nucleotides align to TRBD1. Trimming removed 1 base from V and 3 bases from J; junction bases left unmatched: 5. Looked up from germline, CDR1 is SGHNT and CDR2 is YYREEE (reference sequence). The CDR3 is made up of 15 amino acids. CDR3 DNA: TGTGCCAGCAGCTTGCGAACAGGGGAGACAGATACGCAGTATTTT. Encoded protein: CASSLRTGETDTQYF. Full variable domain (outside the CDR3, taken from reference TRBV5-4 and TRBJ2-3): ETGVTQSPTHLIKTRGQQVTLRCSSQSGHNTVSWYQQALGQGPQFIFQYYREEENGRGNFPPRFSGLQFPNYSSELNVNALELDDSALYLCASSLRTGETDTQYFGPGTRLTVL.

The chain employs TRBV5-8 and TRBJ2-5; no definite D call. The CDR3 spans 16 residues. Germline V gene lookup returns CDR1 SGHTS and CDR2 YDEGEE. V was cut by 0 bases and J by 4 bases, with 16 bases left in between. The CDR3 coding sequence is TGTGCCAGCAGCTTGGGGTTTCTAGGGTCCCCAGAGACCCAGTACTTC. This encodes CASSLGFLGSPETQYF.

This chain joins TRBV28 and TRBJ1-2; D unresolved. The CDR3 is made up of 14 amino acids. Germline CDR1 MDHEN, CDR2 SYDVKM. V lost 6 bases and J lost 4, with 15 bases in between. The CDR3 here is CASRRAGNPYGYTF. DNA of the CDR3: TGTGCCAGCAGGAGAGCCGGGAATCCCTATGGCTACACCTTC.

CDR3 nucleotides: TGTGCCAGCAGCTCCCGGGACCCCAGCACCGGGGAGCTGTTTTTT. Amino acid sequence: CASSSRDPSTGELFF. This chain connects TRBV7-3 to TRBJ2-2; D tentatively fits TRBD1 or TRBD2 (5 bases each). CDR1 and CDR2 from the germline V gene are SGHTA and FQGTGA. The CDR3 spans 15 residues. Trimming removed 4 bases from V and 4 bases from J, with 13 bases in between.

The chain combines TRBV4-1 with TRBJ1-3, with D perhaps TRBD1 (6 bases). V was trimmed by 2 bases and J by 4 bases, leaving 9 bases between them. The germline V gene has CDR1 MGHRA and CDR2 YSYEKL. The CDR3 has 14 residues. As DNA, the CDR3 is TGCGCCAGCAGCCAAACGGGACAAGGAAACACCATATATTTT. Amino acids: CASSQTGQGNTIYF.

The chain has TRBV6-5 and TRBJ1-2; no definite D call. CDR1 is MNHEY, CDR2 SVGAGI, per germline. V lost 8 bases, J lost 5 bases, and 9 bases lay in between. This CDR3 has 11 residues. CDR3 protein: CASHDLYGYTF. DNA of the CDR3: TGTGCCAGCCACGACCTATATGGCTACACCTTC.

The chain recombines TRBV6-5 with TRBJ2-2; the match to TRBD1 covers 8 bases. Looked up from germline, CDR1 is MNHEY and CDR2 is SVGAGI. Trimming took 6 bases from V and 7 from J; bases not matched to a gene: 10. This CDR3 contains 15 residues. DNA for the CDR3: TGTGCCAGCAGCCCCCCCGGACAGGGTGGCGGGGAGCTGTTTTTT. Its translation: CASSPPGQGGGELFF.

The chain couples TRBV4-1 to TRBJ1-4; D is undetermined. V was shortened by 6 bases and J by 1 base, with 9 bases between the two germline ends. Germline CDR1 and CDR2: MGHRA and YSYEKL. This CDR3 comprises 14 residues. Here the CDR3 DNA reads TGCGCCAGCAGGACGGACGGAACTAATGAAAAACTGTTTTTT. Its translation: CASRTDGTNEKLFF.

The genes are TRBV6-1 and TRBJ2-5; unclear D gene. V shed 2 bases and J shed 9 bases, with 7 bases lying between them. CDR1 and CDR2 from the germline V gene are MNHNS and SASEGT. This CDR3 has 11 amino acids. The CDR3 nucleotides are TGTGCCAGCAGTGAAAAGGGCCCCCAGTACTTC. Translated: CASSEKGPQYF.

The rearrangement joins TRBV19 to TRBJ2-7; D gene uncertain. This CDR3 is 13 amino acids long. The V end lost 9 bases, the J end lost 6 bases, and 18 bases lay between the germline ends. In germline, CDR1 is LNHDA, CDR2 SQIVND (reference sequence). The CDR3 DNA reads as TGTGCCAGCCGCTCGCCGAAAGGTCCCGAGCAGTACTTC. Amino acid sequence: CASRSPKGPEQYF.

The chain couples TRBV6-5 to TRBJ2-2; the D is unclear. V was cut by 8 bases and J by 0 bases, with 4 bases left in between. The germline V gene has CDR1 MNHEY and CDR2 SVGAGI. The CDR3 spans 12 residues. The CDR3 DNA reads TGTGCCAGCTCGGCGAACACCGGGGAGCTGTTTTTT. It specifies CASSANTGELFF.

CDR3 loop: CASSLLRDTPERETQYF. The CDR3, as DNA: TGTGCCAGCAGCTTGTTACGGGACACCCCTGAGCGAGAGACCCAGTACTTC. The chain carries TRBV5-6 and TRBJ2-5; D might be TRBD1 (6 bases). The germline CDR1 and CDR2 sequences are SGHDT and YYEEEE. V shed 1 base and J shed 4 bases, with 20 bases lying between them. The CDR3 is 17 amino acids.

Turning to this clone: Different DNA sequences within this sample yield the same CDR3. The chain links TRBV5-8 to TRBJ2-5, with D hard to call. CDR3 length: 12 amino acids. Per germline, CDR1 SGHTS and CDR2 YDEGEE. Trimming took off 2 bases at V and 2 bases at J, with 4 bases between the two ends. The CDR3 DNA reads TGTGCCAGCAGCTTAGTGCAAGAGACCCAGTACTTC. Translated: CASSLVQETQYF.

This clone was recorded a few times. The chain recombines TRBV20-1 with TRBJ2-7; D is unclear. Looked up from germline, CDR1 is DFQATT and CDR2 is SNEGSKA (reference sequence). The V gene lost 0 bases and the J gene lost 9 bases, with 9 bases spanning the gap. This CDR3 has 11 residues. CDR3 in amino acids: CSARDGRGQYF. DNA of the CDR3: TGCAGTGCTAGAGACGGCCGCGGGCAGTACTTC.